This T cell receptor (beta chain) was profiled in a study of graft-versus-host responses after intestinal transplantation. Background on the study: Recipients were given multivisceral, liver-intestinal, or isolated intestinal transplants. Each recipient received anti-thymocyte globulin induction, then tacrolimus and steroids for around 3 years. Findings and caveats of the study: Some GvH clones appeared in ileal mucosa or blood before recipient bone marrow.

Sequenced by immunoSEQ multiplex PCR; TCRdb stores in-frame clones only, minus some. The sample contains about 90,000 clones, about four fifths of which appear only once. This clone appeared once. Its antigen remains unidentified. This receptor was identified in a human donor who received an intestinal transplant. This specimen consisted of unstimulated CD4+ T cells sorted from spleen or lymph node cells, obtained before intestinal transplant.

CDR3: CASTEMNTEAFF. The CDR3 region has the DNA TGTGCCAGCACAGAAATGAACACTGAAGCTTTCTTT. The J gene is TRBJ1-1, the V gene TRBV28; D unresolved. The germline V and J ends were trimmed by 7 bases and 0 bases, with 6 bases remaining between them. This CDR3 region has 12 residues. Per germline, CDR1 MDHEN and CDR2 SYDVKM.